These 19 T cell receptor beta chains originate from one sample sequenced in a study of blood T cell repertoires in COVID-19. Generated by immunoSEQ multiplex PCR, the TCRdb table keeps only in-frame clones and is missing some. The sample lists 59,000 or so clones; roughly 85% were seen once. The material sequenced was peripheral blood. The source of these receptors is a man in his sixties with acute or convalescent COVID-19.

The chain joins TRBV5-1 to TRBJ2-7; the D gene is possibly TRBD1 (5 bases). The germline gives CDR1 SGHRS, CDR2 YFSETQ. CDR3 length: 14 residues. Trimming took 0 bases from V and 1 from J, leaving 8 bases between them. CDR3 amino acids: CASSLVQGSYEQYF. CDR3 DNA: TGCGCCAGCAGCTTGGTTCAGGGATCCTACGAGCAGTACTTC. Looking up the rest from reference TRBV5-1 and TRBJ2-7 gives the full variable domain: KAGVTQTPRYLIKTRGQQVTLSCSPISGHRSVSWYQQTPGQGLQFLFEYFSETQRNKGNFPGRFSGRQFSNSRSEMNVSTLELGDSALYLCASSLVQGSYEQYFGPGTRLTVT.

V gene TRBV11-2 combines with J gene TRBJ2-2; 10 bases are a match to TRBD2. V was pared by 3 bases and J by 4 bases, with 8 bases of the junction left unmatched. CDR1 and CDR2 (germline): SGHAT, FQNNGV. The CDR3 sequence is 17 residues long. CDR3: CASSLTLASGSTGELFF. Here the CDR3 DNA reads TGTGCCAGCAGCTTGACCTTGGCTAGCGGGAGCACCGGGGAGCTGTTTTTT.

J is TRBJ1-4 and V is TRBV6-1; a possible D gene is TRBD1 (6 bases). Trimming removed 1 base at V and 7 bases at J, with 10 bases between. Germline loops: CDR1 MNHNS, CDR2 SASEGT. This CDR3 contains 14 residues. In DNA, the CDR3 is TGTGCCAGCAGTGAAGGAATCAGGGGTGAAAAACTGTTTTTT. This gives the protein CASSEGIRGEKLFF.

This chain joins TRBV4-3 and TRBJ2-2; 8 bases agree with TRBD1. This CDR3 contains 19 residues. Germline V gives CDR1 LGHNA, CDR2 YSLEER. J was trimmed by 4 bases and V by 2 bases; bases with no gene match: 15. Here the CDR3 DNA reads TGCGCCAGCAGCCAATATCCCCTCGCAGACAGGGGCGGCACCGGGGAGCTGTTTTTT. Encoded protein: CASSQYPLADRGGTGELFF.

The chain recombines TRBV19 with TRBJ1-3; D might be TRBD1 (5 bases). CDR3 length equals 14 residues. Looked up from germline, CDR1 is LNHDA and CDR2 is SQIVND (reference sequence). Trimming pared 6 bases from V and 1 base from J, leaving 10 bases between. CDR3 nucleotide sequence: TGTGCCAGTAGAATCCCAGGGTCTGGAAACACCATATATTTT. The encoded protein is CASRIPGSGNTIYF.

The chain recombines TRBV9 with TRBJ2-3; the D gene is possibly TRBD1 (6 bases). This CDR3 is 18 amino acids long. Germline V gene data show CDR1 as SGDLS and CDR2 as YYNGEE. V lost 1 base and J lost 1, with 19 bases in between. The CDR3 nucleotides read TGTGCCAGCAGCGTATCATCTTCAGGGGCGGGTGGCACAGATACGCAGTATTTT. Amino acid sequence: CASSVSSSGAGGTDTQYF.

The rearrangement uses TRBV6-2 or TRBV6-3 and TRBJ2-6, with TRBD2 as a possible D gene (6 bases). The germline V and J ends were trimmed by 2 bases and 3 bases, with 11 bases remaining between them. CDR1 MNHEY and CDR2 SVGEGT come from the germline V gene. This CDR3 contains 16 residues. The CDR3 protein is CASSYNVGLGANVLTF. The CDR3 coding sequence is TGTGCCAGCAGTTACAACGTGGGACTTGGGGCCAACGTCCTGACTTTC.

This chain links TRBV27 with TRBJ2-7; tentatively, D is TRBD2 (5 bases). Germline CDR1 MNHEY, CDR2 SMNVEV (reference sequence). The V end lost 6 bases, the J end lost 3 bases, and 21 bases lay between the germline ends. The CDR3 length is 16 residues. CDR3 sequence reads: CASSSLGGSRNYEQYF. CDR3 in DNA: TGTGCCAGCAGCTCTCTCGGAGGTAGCAGAAACTACGAGCAGTACTTC.

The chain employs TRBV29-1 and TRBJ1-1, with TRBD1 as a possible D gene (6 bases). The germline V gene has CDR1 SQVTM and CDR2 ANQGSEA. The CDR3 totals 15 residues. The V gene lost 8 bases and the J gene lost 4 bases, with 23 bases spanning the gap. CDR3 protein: CSSAGGSRAGTEAFF. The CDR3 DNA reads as TGCAGCAGCGCGGGGGGCTCTAGGGCCGGCACTGAAGCTTTCTTT.

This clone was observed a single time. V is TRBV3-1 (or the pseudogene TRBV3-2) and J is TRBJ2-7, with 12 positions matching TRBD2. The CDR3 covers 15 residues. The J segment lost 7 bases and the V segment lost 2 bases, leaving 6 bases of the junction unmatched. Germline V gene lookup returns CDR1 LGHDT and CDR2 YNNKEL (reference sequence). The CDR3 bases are TGTGCCAGCAGCCAACTAGCGGGAGGGCGGGGGGAGCAGTACTTC. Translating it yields CASSQLAGGRGEQYF.

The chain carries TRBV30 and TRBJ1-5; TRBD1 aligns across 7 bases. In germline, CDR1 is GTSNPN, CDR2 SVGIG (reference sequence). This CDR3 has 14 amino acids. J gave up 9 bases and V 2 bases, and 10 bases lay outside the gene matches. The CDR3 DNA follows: TGTGCCTGGAGTCCCGGGACAGTTGTGCGGCCCCAGCATTTT. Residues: CAWSPGTVVRPQHF.

The CDR3 DNA reads as TGTGCCAGCAGTTTACCGGGAGGGAGGAATGAGCAGTTCTTC. Translation: CASSLPGGRNEQFF. The chain carries TRBV28 and TRBJ2-1, with 8 bases identical to TRBD2. This CDR3 contains 14 residues. Germline CDR1 reads MDHEN; CDR2 reads SYDVKM. Unmatched junction bases numbered 4, after V lost 2 bases and J lost 7 bases.

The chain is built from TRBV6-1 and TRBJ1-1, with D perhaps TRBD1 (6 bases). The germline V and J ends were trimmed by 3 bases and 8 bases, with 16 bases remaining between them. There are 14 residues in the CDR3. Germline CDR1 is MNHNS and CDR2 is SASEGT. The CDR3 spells CASSDPWYRAEAFF. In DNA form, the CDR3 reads TGTGCCAGCAGTGATCCGTGGTACAGGGCCGAAGCTTTCTTT.

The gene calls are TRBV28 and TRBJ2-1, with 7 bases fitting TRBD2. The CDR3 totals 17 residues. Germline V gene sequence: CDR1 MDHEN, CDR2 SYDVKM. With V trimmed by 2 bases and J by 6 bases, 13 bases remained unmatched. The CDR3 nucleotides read TGTGCCAGCAGTTTAGGCGCTAGCGGAACTAGGGGCAATGAGCAGTTCTTC. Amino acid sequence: CASSLGASGTRGNEQFF.

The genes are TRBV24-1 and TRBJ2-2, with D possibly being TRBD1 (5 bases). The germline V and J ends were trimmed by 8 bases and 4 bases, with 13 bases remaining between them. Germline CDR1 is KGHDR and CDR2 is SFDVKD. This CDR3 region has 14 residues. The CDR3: CATNETAPTGELFF. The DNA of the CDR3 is TGTGCCACCAACGAGACAGCACCCACCGGGGAGCTGTTTTTT.

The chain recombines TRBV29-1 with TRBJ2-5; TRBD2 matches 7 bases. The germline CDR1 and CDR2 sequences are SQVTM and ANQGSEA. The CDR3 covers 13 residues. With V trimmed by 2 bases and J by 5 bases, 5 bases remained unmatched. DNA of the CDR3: TGCAGCGTTGAAAAGGGAGGGAGGGAGACCCAGTACTTC. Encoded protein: CSVEKGGRETQYF.

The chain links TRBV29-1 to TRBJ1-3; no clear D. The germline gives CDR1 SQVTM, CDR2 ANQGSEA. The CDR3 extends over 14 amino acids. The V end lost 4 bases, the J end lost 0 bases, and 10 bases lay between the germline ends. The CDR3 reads CSVVGGSSGNTIYF. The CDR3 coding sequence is TGCAGCGTTGTAGGAGGCAGCTCTGGAAACACCATATATTTT.

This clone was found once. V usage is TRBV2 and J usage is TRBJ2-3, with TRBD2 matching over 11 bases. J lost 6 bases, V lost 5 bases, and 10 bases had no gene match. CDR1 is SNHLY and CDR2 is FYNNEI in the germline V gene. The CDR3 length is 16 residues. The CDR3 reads CASSFGLAGSRDTQYF. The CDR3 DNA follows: TGTGCCAGCAGTTTCGGACTAGCGGGTTCCCGGGATACGCAGTATTTT.

CDR3 sequence reads: CASTFFRGTNTEAFF. CDR3 sequence (DNA): TGTGCCAGCACCTTTTTCAGGGGGACGAACACTGAAGCTTTCTTT. The chain is built from TRBV6-5 and TRBJ1-1, with 7 bases aligning to TRBD1. This CDR3 contains 15 residues. Trimming took 7 bases from V and 1 from J; bases not matched to a gene: 9. CDR1 and CDR2 from the germline V gene are MNHEY and SVGAGI.